The T cell receptor beta chain described here comes from a study of blood T cell repertoires in COVID-19. Study as a whole: Some COVID-19 samples were acute and others convalescent; all came from the United States, Italy and Spain. Sources were T cells, B-cell-depleted T cells, or PBMCs; the material itself was cDNA or gDNA.

The CDR3 sequence is 15 residues long. The V end lost 4 bases, the J end lost 2 bases, and 12 bases lay between the germline ends. Germline-derived CDR1 and CDR2 are SGHRS and YFSETQ. In the authors' workflow: Cell counts per sample came from amplifying reference gene primers. Profiling relied on immunoSEQ multiplex PCR, and the TCRdb table lists in-frame clones only, not all of them. The V and J calls and clone size come from that table; D and trimming were worked out from the DNA. The sample records 83,000 or so clones, 85% to 90% being singletons. The sample comprised peripheral blood. The gene calls are TRBV5-1 and TRBJ2-2; tentative D call: TRBD1 (6 bases). The sequence was obtained from a man at least 80 years old with active or convalescent COVID-19. CDR3 nucleotide sequence: TGCGCCAGCAGCCAAACAGGGTTCAACACCGGGGAGCTGTTTTTT. Translation: CASSQTGFNTGELFF.